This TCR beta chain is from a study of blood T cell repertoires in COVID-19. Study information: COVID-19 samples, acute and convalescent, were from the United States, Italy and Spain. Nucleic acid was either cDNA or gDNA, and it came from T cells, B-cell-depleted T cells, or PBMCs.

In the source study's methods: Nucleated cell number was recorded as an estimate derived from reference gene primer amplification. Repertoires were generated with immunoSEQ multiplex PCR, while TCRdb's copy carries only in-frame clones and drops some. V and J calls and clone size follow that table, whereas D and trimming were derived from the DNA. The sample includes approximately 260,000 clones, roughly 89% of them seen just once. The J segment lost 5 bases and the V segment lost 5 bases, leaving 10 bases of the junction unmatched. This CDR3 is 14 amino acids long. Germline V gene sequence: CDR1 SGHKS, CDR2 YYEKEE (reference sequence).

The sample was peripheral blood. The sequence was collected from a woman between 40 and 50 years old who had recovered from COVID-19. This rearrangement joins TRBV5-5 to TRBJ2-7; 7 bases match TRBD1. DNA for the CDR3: TGTGCCAGCAGGCGTGGGGGACAGTTCAACGAGCAGTACTTC. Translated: CASRRGGQFNEQYF.